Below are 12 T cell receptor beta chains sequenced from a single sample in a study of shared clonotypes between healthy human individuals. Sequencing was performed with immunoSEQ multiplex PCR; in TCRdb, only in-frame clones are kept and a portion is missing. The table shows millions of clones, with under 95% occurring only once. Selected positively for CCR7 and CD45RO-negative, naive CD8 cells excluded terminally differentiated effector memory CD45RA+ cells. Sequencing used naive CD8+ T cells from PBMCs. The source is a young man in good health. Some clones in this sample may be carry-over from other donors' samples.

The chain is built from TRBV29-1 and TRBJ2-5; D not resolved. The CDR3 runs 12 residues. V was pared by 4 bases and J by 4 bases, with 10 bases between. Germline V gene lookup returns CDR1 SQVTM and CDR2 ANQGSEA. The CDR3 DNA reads TGCAGCGTTGTTGGAGTCTTAGAGACCCAGTACTTC. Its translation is CSVVGVLETQYF.

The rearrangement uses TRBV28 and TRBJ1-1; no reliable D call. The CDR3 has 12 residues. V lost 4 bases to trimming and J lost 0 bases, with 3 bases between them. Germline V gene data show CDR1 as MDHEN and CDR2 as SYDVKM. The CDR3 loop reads CASSWLNTEAFF. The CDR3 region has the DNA TGTGCCAGCAGTTGGCTGAACACTGAAGCTTTCTTT.

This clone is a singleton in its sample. The CDR3 bases are TGTGCCAGCAGTTTATCGCCCCTCGAAGCGGGAGTCACAGATACGCAGTATTTT. It translates to CASSLSPLEAGVTDTQYF. The rearrangement joins TRBV27 to TRBJ2-3, with 8 positions matching TRBD2. CDR1 is MNHEY and CDR2 is SMNVEV in the germline V gene (reference sequence). The CDR3 extends over 18 amino acids. The junction had 10 bases not matched to a gene; V was cut back by 0 bases and J by 2 bases.

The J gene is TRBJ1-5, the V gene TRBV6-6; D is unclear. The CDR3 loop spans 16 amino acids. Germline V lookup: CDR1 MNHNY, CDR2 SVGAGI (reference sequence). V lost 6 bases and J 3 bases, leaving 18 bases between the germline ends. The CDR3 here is CASSQRSPQANQPQHF. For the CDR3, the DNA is TGTGCCAGCAGCCAAAGGTCCCCCCAGGCCAATCAGCCCCAGCATTTT.

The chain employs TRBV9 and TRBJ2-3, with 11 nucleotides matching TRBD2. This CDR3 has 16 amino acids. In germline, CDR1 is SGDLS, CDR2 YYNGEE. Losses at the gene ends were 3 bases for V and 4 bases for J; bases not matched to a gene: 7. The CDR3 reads CASSAKLAGVADTQYF. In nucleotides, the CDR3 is TGTGCCAGCAGCGCCAAACTAGCGGGAGTAGCAGATACGCAGTATTTT.

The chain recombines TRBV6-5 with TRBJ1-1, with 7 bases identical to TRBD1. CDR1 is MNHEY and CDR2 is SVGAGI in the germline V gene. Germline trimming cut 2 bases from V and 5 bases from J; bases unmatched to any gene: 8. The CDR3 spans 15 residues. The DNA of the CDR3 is TGTGCCAGCAGTTACACTACGACAGGGCTAACTGAAGCTTTCTTT. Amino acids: CASSYTTTGLTEAFF.

CDR3 coding DNA: TGTGCCAGCAGCCACACTGGTAGCTTCTATGGCTACACCTTC. It is translated as CASSHTGSFYGYTF. The chain employs TRBV14 and TRBJ1-2; unclear D gene. Germline loops: CDR1 SGHDN, CDR2 FVKESK. The CDR3 is 14 amino acids. V gave up 3 bases and J gave up 4 bases, with 12 bases separating them. Looking up the rest from reference TRBV14 and TRBJ1-2 gives the full variable domain: EAGVTQFPSHSVIEKGQTVTLRCDPISGHDNLYWYRRVMGKEIKFLLHFVKESKQDESGMPNNRFLAERTGGTYSTLKVQPAELEDSGVYFCASSHTGSFYGYTFGSGTRLTVV.

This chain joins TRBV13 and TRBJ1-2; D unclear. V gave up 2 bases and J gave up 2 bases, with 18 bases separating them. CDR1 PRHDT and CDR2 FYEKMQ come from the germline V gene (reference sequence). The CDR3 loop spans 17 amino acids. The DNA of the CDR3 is TGTGCCAGCAGCTTAAGTCTTCGGGAGGCGGTAAACTATGGCTACACCTTC. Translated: CASSLSLREAVNYGYTF.

Written as DNA, the CDR3 is TGTGCCAGCAGGCGGGGGGTGGAAGCTGGGGCCAACGTCCTGACTTTC. This encodes CASRRGVEAGANVLTF. The V and J genes are TRBV2 and TRBJ2-6; 8 bases line up with TRBD2. The germline gives CDR1 SNHLY, CDR2 FYNNEI. The CDR3 runs to 16 residues. J was trimmed by 2 bases and V by 6 bases; bases with no gene match: 6.

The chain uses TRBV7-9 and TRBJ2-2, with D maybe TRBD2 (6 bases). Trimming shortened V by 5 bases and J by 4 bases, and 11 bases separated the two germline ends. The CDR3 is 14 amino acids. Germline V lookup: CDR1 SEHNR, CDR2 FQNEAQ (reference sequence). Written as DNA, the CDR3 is TGTGCCAGCAGCCCAGTAGCGGCCACCGGGGAGCTGTTTTTT. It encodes CASSPVAATGELFF.

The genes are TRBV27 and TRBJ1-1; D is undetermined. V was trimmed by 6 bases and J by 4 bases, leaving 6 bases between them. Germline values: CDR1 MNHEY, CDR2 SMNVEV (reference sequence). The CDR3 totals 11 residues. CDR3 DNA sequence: TGTGCCAGCAGCGGTTCCACTGAAGCTTTCTTT. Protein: CASSGSTEAFF.

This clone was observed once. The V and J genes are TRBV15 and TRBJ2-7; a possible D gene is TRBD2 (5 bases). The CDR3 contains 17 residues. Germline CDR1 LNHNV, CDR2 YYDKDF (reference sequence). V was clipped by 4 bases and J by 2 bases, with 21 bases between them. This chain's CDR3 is CATSTSLVAGETYEQYF. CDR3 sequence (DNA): TGTGCCACCAGCACCTCACTAGTCGCAGGCGAAACCTACGAGCAGTACTTC. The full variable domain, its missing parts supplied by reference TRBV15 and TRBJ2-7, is DAMVIQNPRYQVTQFGKPVTLSCSQTLNHNVMYWYQQKSSQAPKLLFHYYDKDFNNEADTPDNFQSRRPNTSFCFLDIRSPGLGDTAMYLCATSTSLVAGETYEQYFGPGTRLTVT.